This T cell receptor (beta chain) was sequenced for a study of vaccination and CD4 T cells after COVID-19. Treatment meaning: roughly 10-day PBMC culture with coronavirus spike peptide pools or control peptides (ViraFEST assay). The assay that was used to sequence DNA from cultured CD4+ T cells was the Oncomine TCR Beta short-read assay. TCRdb processed the PCR reads anew with MiXCR; each CDR3 protein has one entry. The sample yields about 19,000 distinct CDR3 sequences, 46% seen once. As concerns this clonotype: The antigen is not known.

V was pared by 4 bases and J by 3 bases, with 9 bases between. CDR3 length: 13 amino acids. Germline values: CDR1 SGHVS, CDR2 FQNEAQ. The sequence was collected from a human donor who had recovered from COVID-19. The input for sequencing was CD4+ T cells from blood, cultured in vitro, taken after SARS-CoV-2 vaccination. The chain links TRBV7-8 to TRBJ1-2; maybe TRBD1 (5 bases). CDR3 amino acids: CASSSGLYYGYTF. CDR3 coding DNA: TGTGCCAGCAGCTCGGGACTGTACTATGGCTACACCTTC. The full variable domain, its missing parts supplied by reference TRBV7-8 and TRBJ1-2, is GAGVSQSPRYKVAKRGQDVALRCDPISGHVSLFWYQQALGQGPEFLTYFQNEAQLDKSGLPSDRFFAERPEGSVSTLKIQRTQQEDSAVYLCASSSGLYYGYTFGSGTRLTVV.